These 20 T cell receptor beta chains originate from one sample sequenced in a study of blood T cell repertoires in COVID-19. The data were produced by immunoSEQ multiplex PCR, yet TCRdb's version contains in-frame clones alone and is incomplete. The sample carries fewer than 150,000 clones, 85% to 90% recorded once. What was sequenced was peripheral blood. The receptors derive from a human donor in a cohort sampled during active COVID-19.

Here the CDR3 DNA reads TGTGCCAGCAGCTTACAGGGGAACTATGGCTACACCTTC. Its translation is CASSLQGNYGYTF. V usage is TRBV7-2 and J usage is TRBJ1-2; a weak D match, TRBD1 (6 bases). V was shortened by 2 bases and J by 2 bases, with 6 bases between the two germline ends. The germline gives CDR1 SGHTA, CDR2 FQGNSA. The CDR3 has 13 amino acids.

This clone appeared a few times. The CDR3 DNA follows: TGTGCCACCAGCAGAGTGGGGCACTATGGCTACACCTTC. Protein sequence: CATSRVGHYGYTF. The chain combines TRBV15 with TRBJ1-2; maybe TRBD1 (5 bases). Trimming shortened V by 1 base and J by 3 bases, and 6 bases separated the two germline ends. This CDR3 is built from 13 residues. Germline V lookup: CDR1 LNHNV, CDR2 YYDKDF (reference sequence).

This clone was seen just once. The genes are TRBV30 and TRBJ2-3; the D gene is possibly TRBD1 (5 bases). V was clipped by 1 base and J by 5 bases, with 7 bases between them. The germline V gene encodes CDR1 GTSNPN and CDR2 SVGIG (reference sequence). CDR3 size: 12 residues. The CDR3 region is CAWSGGLDTQYF. The CDR3 nucleotides are TGTGCCTGGAGTGGGGGCCTAGATACGCAGTATTTT.

V is TRBV5-8 and J is TRBJ1-4, with TRBD1 identical over 9 bases. The germline gives CDR1 SGHTS, CDR2 YDEGEE. The CDR3 runs to 16 residues. V was clipped by 0 bases and J by 5 bases; unmatched bases: 5. This CDR3 reads CASSLEGQGSNEKLFF. CDR3 in DNA: TGTGCCAGCAGCTTGGAGGGACAGGGCTCGAATGAAAAACTGTTTTTT.

This rearrangement joins TRBV3-1 (or the pseudogene TRBV3-2) to TRBJ1-2, with 8 bases matching TRBD1. Germline trimming cut 2 bases from V and 2 bases from J; bases unmatched to any gene: 1. CDR1 is LGHDT and CDR2 is YNNKEL in the germline V gene (reference sequence). The CDR3 has 14 amino acids. CDR3 protein: CASSQRQGNYGYTF. DNA of the CDR3: TGTGCCAGCAGCCAAAGACAGGGGAACTATGGCTACACCTTC.

V is TRBV5-6 and J is TRBJ1-2; D remains unclear. The V end lost 1 base, the J end lost 1 base, and 8 bases lay between the germline ends. CDR1 SGHDT and CDR2 YYEEEE come from the germline V gene. The CDR3 spans 14 residues. The CDR3 spells CASSLRGFNYGYTF. The CDR3 coding sequence is TGTGCCAGCAGCTTGCGTGGCTTTAACTATGGCTACACCTTC.

J is TRBJ2-2 and V is TRBV15, with D possibly TRBD2 on 6 matching bases. The germline V gene encodes CDR1 LNHNV and CDR2 YYDKDF (reference sequence). V was clipped by 1 base and J by 6 bases, with 6 bases between them. The CDR3 extends over 13 amino acids. CDR3 in DNA: TGTGCCACCAGCAGAGCGGGGGCCGGGGAGCTGTTTTTT. Residues: CATSRAGAGELFF.

The chain couples TRBV5-4 to TRBJ1-2, with D possibly TRBD1 on 6 matching bases. The V and J ends lost 2 bases and 6 bases respectively, with 11 bases between them. The CDR3 extends over 13 amino acids. CDR1 SGHNT and CDR2 YYREEE come from the germline V gene (reference sequence). CDR3 protein: CASSFQGSDGYTF. CDR3 coding DNA: TGTGCCAGCAGCTTTCAGGGGTCGGATGGCTACACCTTC.

The sample holds a few counts of this clone. The V call is TRBV21-1, the J call TRBJ1-2; the DNA was not used to check the table's D call, TRBD1. TRBV21-1 represents a pseudogene. There are 16 residues in the CDR3. CDR3 amino acids: CASSKILPQRRLTGTF. The CDR3 DNA reads TGTGCCAGCAGCAAAATTCTTCCCCAGAGAAGACTGACAGGGACCTTC.

The chain uses TRBV9 and TRBJ2-2; TRBD1 might be the D (5 bases). CDR3 length equals 15 residues. The V gene's germline CDR1 is SGDLS and CDR2 YYNGEE. Trimming removed 0 bases at V and 4 bases at J, with 10 bases between. CDR3: CASSVAGAGTGELFF. CDR3 bases: TGTGCCAGCAGCGTAGCTGGGGCCGGCACCGGGGAGCTGTTTTTT. Variable domain in full (rest from reference TRBV9 and TRBJ2-2): DSGVTQTPKHLITATGQRVTLRCSPRSGDLSVYWYQQSLDQGLQFLIQYYNGEERAKGNILERFSAQQFPDLHSELNLSSLELGDSALYFCASSVAGAGTGELFFGEGSRLTVL.

The chain combines TRBV7-2 with TRBJ2-1, with D possibly being TRBD1 (5 bases). The CDR3 is made up of 18 amino acids. The germline V gene has CDR1 SGHTA and CDR2 FQGNSA. Trimming left V 3 bases short and J 1 base short, with 19 bases between. The CDR3 spells CASSLASQASQSYNEQFF. In nucleotides, the CDR3 is TGTGCCAGCAGCTTGGCCTCACAGGCGTCTCAGTCCTACAATGAGCAGTTCTTC. Based on the CDR3 plus reference TRBV7-2 and TRBJ2-1, the full variable domain is GAGVSQSPSNKVTEKGKDVELRCDPISGHTALYWYRQSLGQGLEFLIYFQGNSAPDKSGLPSDRFSAERTGGSVSTLTIQRTQQEDSAVYLCASSLASQASQSYNEQFFGPGTRLTVL.

This chain uses TRBV7-2 with TRBJ2-5; 8 positions agree with TRBD1. CDR1 is SGHTA, CDR2 FQGNSA, per germline. The CDR3 extends over 15 amino acids. V lost 5 bases and J lost 5; bases outside the gene matches: 10. CDR3 DNA sequence: TGTGCCAGCAGCGTCGACAGGGGACGGCACGAGACCCAGTACTTC. This codes for CASSVDRGRHETQYF.

The gene calls are TRBV5-1 and TRBJ2-1; 7 bases align to TRBD2. Trimming at V came to 4 bases and at J to 2 bases, leaving 9 bases not matched to a gene. This CDR3 is 16 amino acids long. CDR1 is SGHRS and CDR2 is YFSETQ in the germline V gene. DNA of the CDR3: TGCGCCAGCAGCGGGAGGGTGCAAATTACCTACAATGAGCAGTTCTTC. Its protein is CASSGRVQITYNEQFF.

V gene TRBV7-2 combines with J gene TRBJ1-5; TRBD1 matches 9 bases. Trimming at V came to 4 bases and at J to 7 bases, leaving 5 bases not matched to a gene. This CDR3 has 14 residues. From germline, CDR1 is SGHTA and CDR2 FQGNSA. The chain's CDR3 is CASSSQGAYQPQHF. CDR3 DNA: TGTGCCAGCAGCTCACAGGGGGCTTACCAGCCCCAGCATTTT.

The chain uses TRBV30 and TRBJ1-2; 8 positions match TRBD1. CDR1 and CDR2 from the germline V gene are GTSNPN and SVGIG (reference sequence). V lost 3 bases and J lost 3; bases outside the gene matches: 18. The CDR3 extends over 18 amino acids. The CDR3 bases are TGTGCCTGGAGCCCACTTCCAGGCAGGGGGCCAGTCGACTATGGCTACACCTTC. This codes for CAWSPLPGRGPVDYGYTF. The full variable domain, in which reference TRBV30 and TRBJ1-2 provide the parts outside the CDR3, is SQTIHQWPATLVQPVGSPLSLECTVEGTSNPNLYWYRQAAGRGLQLLFYSVGIGQISSEVPQNLSASRPQDRQFILSSKKLLLSDSGFYLCAWSPLPGRGPVDYGYTFGSGTRLTVV.

Details on this clone: Other DNA sequences of this sample code for an identical CDR3. The V gene is TRBV4-3, the J gene TRBJ1-5; D gene uncertain. CDR1 is LGHNA and CDR2 is YSLEER in the germline V gene. With 0 bases removed from V and 6 bases from J, the gap between germline ends came to 6 bases. This CDR3 has 13 amino acids. The CDR3 DNA is TGCGCCAGCAGCCAAGATCGGGTTCAGCCCCAGCATTTT. It encodes CASSQDRVQPQHF.

The chain recombines TRBV4-1 with TRBJ1-5, with D possibly being TRBD1 (5 bases). Trimming removed 4 bases from V and 8 bases from J, with 15 bases in between. The CDR3 has 14 amino acids. Looked up from germline, CDR1 is MGHRA and CDR2 is YSYEKL. The CDR3 bases are TGCGCCAGCAGCCCGCGGGAGGGGATTAAGCCCCAGCATTTT. Residues: CASSPREGIKPQHF.

This chain links TRBV7-2 with TRBJ1-1, with 8 nucleotides matching TRBD1. V lost 1 base to trimming and J lost 1 base; unmatched junction nucleotides: 5. The CDR3 is made up of 16 amino acids. Germline CDR1 and CDR2: SGHTA and FQGNSA. The CDR3 spells CASSLGGDRSNTEAFF. The CDR3 DNA reads TGTGCCAGCAGCTTAGGAGGGGACAGGTCGAACACTGAAGCTTTCTTT.

The chain recombines TRBV9 with TRBJ2-5, with 9 bases that match TRBD2. This CDR3 has 14 residues. Germline CDR1 SGDLS, CDR2 YYNGEE. The J segment lost 1 base and the V segment lost 3 bases, leaving 1 base of the junction unmatched. The CDR3, as DNA: TGTGCCAGCAGCGCTAGCGGGGCCCAAGAGACCCAGTACTTC. Translated: CASSASGAQETQYF.

The chain employs TRBV15 and TRBJ1-5, with D tentatively TRBD1 (6 bases). The CDR3 loop spans 15 amino acids. V was trimmed by 1 base and J by 7 bases, leaving 14 bases between them. CDR1 is LNHNV, CDR2 YYDKDF, per germline (reference sequence). This CDR3 reads CATSRVQGLGQPQHF. As DNA, the CDR3 is TGTGCCACCAGCAGAGTACAGGGCCTTGGGCAGCCCCAGCATTTT.